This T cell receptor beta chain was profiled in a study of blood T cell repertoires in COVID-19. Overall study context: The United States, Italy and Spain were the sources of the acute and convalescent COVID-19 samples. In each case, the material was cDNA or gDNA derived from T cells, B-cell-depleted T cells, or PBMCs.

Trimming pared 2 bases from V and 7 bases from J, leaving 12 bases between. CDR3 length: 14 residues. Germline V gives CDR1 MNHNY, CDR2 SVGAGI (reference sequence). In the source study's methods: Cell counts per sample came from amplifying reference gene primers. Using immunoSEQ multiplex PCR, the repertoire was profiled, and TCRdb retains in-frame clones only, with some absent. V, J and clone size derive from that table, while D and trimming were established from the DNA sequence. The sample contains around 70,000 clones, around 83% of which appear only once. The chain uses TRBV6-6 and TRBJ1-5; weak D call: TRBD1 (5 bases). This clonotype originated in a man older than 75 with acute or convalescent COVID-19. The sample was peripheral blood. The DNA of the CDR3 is TGTGCCAGCAGTTACGGGGCAATCGGACAGCCCCAGCATTTT. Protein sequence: CASSYGAIGQPQHF.